This T cell receptor (beta chain) was documented in a study of OX40 agonist ivuxolimab in advanced cancers. About the study: A mean age of about 56 years, range roughly 20 to 79, was recorded, and approximately 85% were male.

The investigators sampled blood at baseline, at cycle 4 day 1, and at cycle 7 day 1. TCRdb's table, derived via immunoSEQ multiplex PCR, lists solely in-frame clones and lacks some. Counted here are fewer than 85,000 clones, approximately 84% occurring once; the ten biggest clones make up 4.4%. Sequences were derived from CD4+ or CD8+ T cells sorted from blood, sampled in a trial of the OX40 agonist ivuxolimab. This receptor was taken from an adult with an advanced solid tumor such as melanoma, head and neck, liver or kidney cancer.

CDR3 in amino acids: CASSSTGQSSYNEQFF. In nucleotides, the CDR3 is TGCGCCAGCAGCTCAACGGGACAGAGCTCCTACAATGAGCAGTTCTTC. This chain uses TRBV5-1 with TRBJ2-1; 7 bases are shared with TRBD1. Trimming took 3 bases from V and 0 from J; bases not matched to a gene: 6. Germline V gene data show CDR1 as SGHRS and CDR2 as YFSETQ. This CDR3 is 16 amino acids long.